Given below is one T cell receptor beta chain in context. The sample belongs to a study of blood T cell repertoires in COVID-19. Looking at the study overall: Samples taken during acute and convalescent COVID-19 were collected in the United States, Italy and Spain. PBMCs, B-cell-depleted T cells, or T cells provided the cDNA or gDNA that made up the material.

Authors' processing steps: Reference gene primer amplification yielded estimated nucleated cell counts. TCRdb's copy holds only in-frame clones and misses some; the assay was immunoSEQ multiplex PCR. V and J calls and clone size are copied from that table; D and trimming were computed from the DNA. This repertoire shows some 40,000 clones, roughly 69% found once; its top ten account for roughly 5.8%. From germline, CDR1 is WNHNN and CDR2 SYGVQD (reference sequence). The V segment lost 4 bases and the J segment 4 bases; nucleotides outside the gene matches: 3. The CDR3 contains 14 residues. The source of this sequence is an elderly man with acute or convalescent COVID-19. The chain couples TRBV10-1 to TRBJ2-1; 8 bases align to TRBD1. Sequencing was performed on peripheral blood. The CDR3 spells CASSGGQAYNEQFF. Written as DNA, the CDR3 is TGCGCCAGCAGTGGGGGACAGGCTTACAATGAGCAGTTCTTC.